This TCR beta chain came from a study of graft-versus-host responses after intestinal transplantation. On the study more broadly: Every recipient had anti-thymocyte globulin induction and approximately three years of tacrolimus plus steroids.

Overall study results and limits: Levels of circulating GvH clones at their peak were associated with early post-transplant HvG declines.

Using immunoSEQ multiplex PCR, the repertoire was profiled, and TCRdb retains in-frame clones only, with some absent. Counted here are 85,000 to 95,000 clones, roughly 91% occurring once; the ten biggest clones make up 1.5% to 2.5%. Concerning this clone itself: The antigen remains unidentified.

Sequenced material: unstimulated CD8+ T cells sorted from spleen or lymph node cells, taken before intestinal transplant. The TCR was taken from a human donor who received an intestinal transplant.

For the CDR3, the DNA is TGTGCCAGCAGGGACAGGGGGAACACCGGGGAGCTGTTTTTT. This translates into CASRDRGNTGELFF. The V and J genes are TRBV27 and TRBJ2-2; 9 bases are a match to TRBD1. Germline lookup yields CDR1 MNHEY and CDR2 SMNVEV (reference sequence). CDR3 length equals 14 residues. V was clipped by 6 bases and J by 1 base; unmatched bases: 0.